These T cell receptor beta chains were read from a single sample in a study of early T cells in non-severe SARS-CoV-2 infection. TCRdb passed the 5' RACE reads through MiXCR, listing each CDR3 protein once. In the table there are approximately 90,000 distinct CDR3 sequences, approximately 9.9% of which are singletons. This material consisted of whole blood, taken at baseline. Receptor source: an adult who was a healthcare worker with PCR-confirmed SARS-CoV-2 infection or an uninfected control (not recorded which). Each CDR3 is given with its conserved first and last residue. D genes are given only for firm matches. Some rows have no size entry. The others give once, few or many, or a class for an expanded clone.

-	TRBV20-1	-	TRBJ2-7	CSARTDSYEQYF	TGCAGTGCGAGGACAGATTCCTACGAGCAGTACTTC
-	TRBV18	-	TRBJ1-1	CASSLVRVGNTEAFF	TGTGCCAGCTCACTTGTCAGGGTAGGGAACACTGAAGCTTTCTTT
-	TRBV7-2	many	TRBJ2-7	CASSLVGGSLYEQYF	TGTGCCAGCAGCCTTGTGGGCGGATCCCTCTACGAGCAGTACTTC
-	TRBV6-2/TRBV6-3	many	TRBJ1-1	CASSYLDQGAGTEAFF	TGTGCCAGCAGTTACTTGGATCAGGGAGCGGGGACTGAAGCTTTCTTT
TRBD1	TRBV7-9	few	TRBJ1-1	CASSLGEGTGHEAFF	TGTGCCAGCAGCTTAGGGGAAGGGACAGGCCATGAAGCTTTCTTT
-	TRBV6-6	many	TRBJ2-3	CASSRVLGTDTQYF	TGTGCCAGCAGTCGGGTCCTAGGCACAGATACGCAGTATTTT
-	TRBV7-9	many	TRBJ2-1	CASSPVGPSNEQFF	TGTGCCAGCAGCCCCGTTGGGCCTAGCAATGAGCAGTTCTTC
-	TRBV6-2/TRBV6-3	few	TRBJ1-2	CASSSPPTRVDGYTF	TGTGCCAGCAGTTCCCCGCCAACAAGGGTTGATGGCTACACCTTC
TRBD2	TRBV11-2	-	TRBJ2-3	CASSHDGLAGGIGRNTQYF	TGTGCCAGCAGCCACGACGGCCTAGCGGGGGGGATCGGACGAAATACGCAGTATTTT
-	TRBV20-1	-	TRBJ1-1	CSAPRMIGSGNTEAFF	TGCAGTGCTCCCCGGATGATTGGCAGCGGGAACACTGAAGCTTTCTTT
-	TRBV5-1	-	TRBJ2-7	CASSLEGDPYEQYF	TGCGCCAGCAGCTTGGAAGGGGATCCCTACGAGCAGTACTTC
TRBD1	TRBV12-5	many	TRBJ1-2	CASGQSTGAGYGYTF	TGTGCTAGTGGTCAATCTACAGGGGCGGGCTATGGCTACACCTTC
-	TRBV7-6	-	TRBJ2-3	CASSSWGPTDTQYF	TGTGCCAGCAGCTCCTGGGGCCCCACAGATACGCAGTATTTT
-	TRBV27	many	TRBJ2-3	CASSFVSALGPDTQYF	TGTGCCAGCAGTTTCGTTTCGGCTCTCGGCCCAGATACGCAGTATTTT
-	TRBV6-5	many	TRBJ2-7	CASSSQVTSYEQYF	TGTGCCAGCAGTTCACAGGTCACCTCCTACGAGCAGTACTTC
-	TRBV21-1	many	TRBJ2-3	CASSSPMSSGSNTDTQYF	TGTGCCAGCAGCAGCCCGATGTCTAGCGGGAGTAACACAGATACGCAGTATTTT
-	TRBV24-1	-	TRBJ2-3	CATSDSDTQYF	TGTGCCACCAGTGATTCAGATACGCAGTATTTT